This entry describes one T cell receptor beta chain. Antigen specificity is unknown. This sample is drawn from a study of shared clonotypes between healthy human individuals. About the study: Each donor had three CD4 naive, three CD4 memory, two CD8 naive and one CD8 memory plate.

Terminally differentiated effector memory CD45RA+ cells were excluded by CCR7 positive selection of CD45RO-negative cells. The test was conducted at deep level. TCRdb keeps only in-frame clones here, not all; method: immunoSEQ multiplex PCR. The sample consists of about 1,900,000 clones, approximately 94% of them appearing once. Study-wide points: Of the naive CD4 clonotypes, approximately 5% were shared across a handful of donors. Few donors limited the genetic and exposure-history diversity represented.

The germline gives CDR1 SGHNT, CDR2 YYREEE (reference sequence). This CDR3 region has 16 residues. V lost 1 base, J lost 4 bases, and 10 bases stayed unmatched. The sequenced sample consisted of naive CD8+ T cells sorted from blood. This sequence was found in a man younger than 35 in good health. The rearrangement links TRBV5-4 to TRBJ2-7, with TRBD1 matching 8 bases. CDR3 residues: CASSLWGGQGAYEQYF. The CDR3 DNA reads TGTGCCAGCAGCTTGTGGGGTGGGCAGGGGGCATACGAGCAGTACTTC.